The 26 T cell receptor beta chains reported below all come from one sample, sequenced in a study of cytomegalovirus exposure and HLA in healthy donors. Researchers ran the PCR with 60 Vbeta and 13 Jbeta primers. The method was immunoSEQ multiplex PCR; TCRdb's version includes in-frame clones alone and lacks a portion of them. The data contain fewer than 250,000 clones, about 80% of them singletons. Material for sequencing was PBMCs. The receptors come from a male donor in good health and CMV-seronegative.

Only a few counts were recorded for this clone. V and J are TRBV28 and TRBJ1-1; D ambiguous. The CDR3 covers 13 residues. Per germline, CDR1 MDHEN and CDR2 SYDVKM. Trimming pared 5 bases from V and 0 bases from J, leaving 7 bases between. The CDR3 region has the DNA TGTGCCAGCAGTGCCACAGTGAACACTGAAGCTTTCTTT. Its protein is CASSATVNTEAFF.

CDR3 coding DNA: TGTGCCAGCAGAACCGAACAGATAAACTATGGCTACACCTTC. It encodes CASRTEQINYGYTF. The genes are TRBV7-9 and TRBJ1-2; no clear D. Germline assignment: CDR1 SEHNR and CDR2 FQNEAQ (reference sequence). Trimming shortened V by 6 bases and J by 2 bases, and 13 bases separated the two germline ends. The CDR3 is 14 residues long.

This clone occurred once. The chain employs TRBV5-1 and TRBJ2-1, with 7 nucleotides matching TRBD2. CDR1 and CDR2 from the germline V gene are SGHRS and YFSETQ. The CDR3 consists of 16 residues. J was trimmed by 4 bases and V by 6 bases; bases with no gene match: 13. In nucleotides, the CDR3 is TGCGCCAGCACACCCCTTGGGAGGGAGAAGTACAATGAGCAGTTCTTC. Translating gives CASTPLGREKYNEQFF.

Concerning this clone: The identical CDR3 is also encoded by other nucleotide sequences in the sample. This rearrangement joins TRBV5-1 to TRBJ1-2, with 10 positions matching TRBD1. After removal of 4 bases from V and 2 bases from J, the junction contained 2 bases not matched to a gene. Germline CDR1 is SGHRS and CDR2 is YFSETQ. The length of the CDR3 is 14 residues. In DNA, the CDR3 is TGCGCCAGCAGCCCGGGACAGGGGAACTATGGCTACACCTTC. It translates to CASSPGQGNYGYTF.

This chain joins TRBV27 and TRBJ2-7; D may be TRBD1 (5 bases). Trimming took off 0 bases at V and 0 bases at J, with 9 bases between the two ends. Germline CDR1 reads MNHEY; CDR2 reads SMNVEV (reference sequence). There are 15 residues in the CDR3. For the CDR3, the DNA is TGTGCCAGCAGTTTATCGAGGCAGGGCTCCTACGAGCAGTACTTC. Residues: CASSLSRQGSYEQYF.

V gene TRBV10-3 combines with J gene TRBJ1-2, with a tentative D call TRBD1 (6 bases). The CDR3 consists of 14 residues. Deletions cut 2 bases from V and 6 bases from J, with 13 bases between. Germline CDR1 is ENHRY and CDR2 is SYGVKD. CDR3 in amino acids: CAISETGSWDGYTF. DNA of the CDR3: TGTGCCATCAGTGAGACAGGGTCATGGGATGGCTACACCTTC.

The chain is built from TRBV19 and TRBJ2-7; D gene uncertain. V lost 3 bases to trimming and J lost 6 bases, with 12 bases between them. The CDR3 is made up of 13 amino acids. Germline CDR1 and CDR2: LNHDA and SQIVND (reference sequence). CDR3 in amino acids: CASSIPWRPEQYF. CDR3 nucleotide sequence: TGTGCCAGTAGTATTCCGTGGAGACCCGAGCAGTACTTC.

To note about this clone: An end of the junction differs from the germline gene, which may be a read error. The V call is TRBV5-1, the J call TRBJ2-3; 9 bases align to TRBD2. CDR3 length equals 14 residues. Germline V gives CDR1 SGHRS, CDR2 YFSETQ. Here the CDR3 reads CASSSGTSTDTQYF. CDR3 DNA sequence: TGCGCCAGCAGCAGTGGGACTAGCACGGATACGCAGTATTTT.

The CDR3 sequence is CASSYFRTGGSGELFF. In nucleotides, the CDR3 is TGTGCCAGCAGTTACTTCAGGACAGGGGGCAGCGGGGAGCTGTTTTTT. This chain joins TRBV6-5 and TRBJ2-2; 11 bases are shared with TRBD1. This CDR3 is built from 16 residues. Germline V lookup: CDR1 MNHEY, CDR2 SVGAGI. After removal of 1 base from V and 7 bases from J, the junction contained 5 bases not matched to a gene.

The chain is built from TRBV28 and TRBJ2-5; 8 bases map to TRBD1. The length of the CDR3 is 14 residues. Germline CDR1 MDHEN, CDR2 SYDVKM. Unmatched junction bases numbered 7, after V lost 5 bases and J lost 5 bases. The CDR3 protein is CASSPSGQVETQYF. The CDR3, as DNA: TGTGCCAGCAGTCCATCGGGACAGGTGGAGACCCAGTACTTC.

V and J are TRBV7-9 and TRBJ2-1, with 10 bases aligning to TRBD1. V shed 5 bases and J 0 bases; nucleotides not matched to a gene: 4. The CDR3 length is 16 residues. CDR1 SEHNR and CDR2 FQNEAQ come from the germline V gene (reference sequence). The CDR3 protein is CASSGDRGSSYNEQFF. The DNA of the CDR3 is TGTGCCAGCAGCGGGGACAGGGGATCCTCCTACAATGAGCAGTTCTTC.

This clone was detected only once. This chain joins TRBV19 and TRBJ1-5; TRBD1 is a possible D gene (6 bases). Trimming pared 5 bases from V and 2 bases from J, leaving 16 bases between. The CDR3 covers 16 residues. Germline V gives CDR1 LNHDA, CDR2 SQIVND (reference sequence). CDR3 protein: CASSPRGGVGNQPQHF. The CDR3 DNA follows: TGTGCCAGTAGTCCCCGAGGGGGGGTGGGCAATCAGCCCCAGCATTTT.

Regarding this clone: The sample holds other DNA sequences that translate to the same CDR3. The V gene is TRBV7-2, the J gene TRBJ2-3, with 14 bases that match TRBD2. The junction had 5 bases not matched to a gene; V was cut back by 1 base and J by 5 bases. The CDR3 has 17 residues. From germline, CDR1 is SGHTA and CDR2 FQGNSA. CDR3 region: CASSLVVGTSGRDTQYF. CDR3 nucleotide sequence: TGTGCCAGCAGCTTAGTGGTAGGGACTAGCGGGAGAGATACGCAGTATTTT.

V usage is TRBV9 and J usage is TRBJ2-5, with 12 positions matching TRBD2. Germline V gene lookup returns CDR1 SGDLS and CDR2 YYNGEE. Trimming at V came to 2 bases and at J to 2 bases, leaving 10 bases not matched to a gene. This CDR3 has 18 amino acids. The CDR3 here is CASSVSSGGATPQETQYF. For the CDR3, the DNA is TGTGCCAGCAGCGTTTCTAGCGGGGGGGCGACCCCGCAAGAGACCCAGTACTTC.

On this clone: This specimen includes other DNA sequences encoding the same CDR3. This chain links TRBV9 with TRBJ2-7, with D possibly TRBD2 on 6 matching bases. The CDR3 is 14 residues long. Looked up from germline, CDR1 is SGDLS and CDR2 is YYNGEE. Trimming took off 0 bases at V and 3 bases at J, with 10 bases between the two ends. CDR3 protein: CASSVELEGYEQYF. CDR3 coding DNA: TGTGCCAGCAGCGTAGAGTTGGAGGGCTACGAGCAGTACTTC.

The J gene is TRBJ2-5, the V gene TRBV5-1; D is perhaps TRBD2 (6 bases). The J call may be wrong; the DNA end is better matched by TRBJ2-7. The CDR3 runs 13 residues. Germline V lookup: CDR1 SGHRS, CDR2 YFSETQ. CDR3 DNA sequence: TGCGCCAGCAGCGTCGGGAGTCCCTACGAGCAGTACTTC. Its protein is CASSVGSPYEQYF.

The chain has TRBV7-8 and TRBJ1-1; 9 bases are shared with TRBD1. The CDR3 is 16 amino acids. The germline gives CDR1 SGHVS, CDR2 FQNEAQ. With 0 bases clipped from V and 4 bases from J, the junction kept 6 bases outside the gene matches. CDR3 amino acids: CASSLATGGAGTEAFF. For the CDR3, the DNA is TGTGCCAGCAGCTTAGCAACAGGGGGCGCGGGCACTGAAGCTTTCTTT.

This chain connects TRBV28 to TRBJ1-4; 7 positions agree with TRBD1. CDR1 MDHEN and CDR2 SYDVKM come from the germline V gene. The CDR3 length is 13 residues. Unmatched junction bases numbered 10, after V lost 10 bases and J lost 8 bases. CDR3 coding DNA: TGTGCCACTACGGGACAGAGGATAGAAAAACTGTTTTTT. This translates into CATTGQRIEKLFF.

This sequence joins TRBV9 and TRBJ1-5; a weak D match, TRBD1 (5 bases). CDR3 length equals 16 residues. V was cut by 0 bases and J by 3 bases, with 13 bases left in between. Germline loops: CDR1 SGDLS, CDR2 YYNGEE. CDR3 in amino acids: CASSVGIGGDNQPQHF. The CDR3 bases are TGTGCCAGCAGCGTAGGAATCGGGGGAGACAATCAGCCCCAGCATTTT.

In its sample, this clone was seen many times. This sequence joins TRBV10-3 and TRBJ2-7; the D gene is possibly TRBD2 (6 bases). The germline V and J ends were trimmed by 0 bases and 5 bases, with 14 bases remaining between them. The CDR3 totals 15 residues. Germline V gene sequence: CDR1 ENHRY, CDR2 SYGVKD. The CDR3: CAISESRLGSNEQYF. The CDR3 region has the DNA TGTGCCATCAGTGAGTCGCGACTAGGTAGCAACGAGCAGTACTTC.

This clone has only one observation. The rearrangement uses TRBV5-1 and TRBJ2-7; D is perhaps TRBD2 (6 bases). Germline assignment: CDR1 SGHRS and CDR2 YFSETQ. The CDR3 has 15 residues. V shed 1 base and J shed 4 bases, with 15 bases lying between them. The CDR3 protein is CASSLQPGDVYEQYF. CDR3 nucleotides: TGCGCCAGCAGCTTGCAACCGGGGGACGTGTACGAGCAGTACTTC.

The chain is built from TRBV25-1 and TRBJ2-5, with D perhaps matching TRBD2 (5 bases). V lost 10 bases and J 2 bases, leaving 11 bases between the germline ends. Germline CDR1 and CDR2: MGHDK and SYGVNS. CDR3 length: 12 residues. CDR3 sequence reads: CATRDFQETQYF. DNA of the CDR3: TGTGCCACACGGGATTTTCAAGAGACCCAGTACTTC.

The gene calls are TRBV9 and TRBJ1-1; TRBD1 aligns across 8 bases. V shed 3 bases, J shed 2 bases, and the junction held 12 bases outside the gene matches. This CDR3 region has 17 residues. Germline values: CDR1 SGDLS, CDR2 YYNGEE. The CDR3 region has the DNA TGTGCCAGCAGCGGCGGCAGTGGACAGGGCGTTAACACTGAAGCTTTCTTT. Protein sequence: CASSGGSGQGVNTEAFF.

CDR3 amino acids: CASSLRGGDTQYF. The CDR3 bases are TGCGCCAGCAGTCTGAGGGGGGGAGATACGCAGTATTTT. The chain joins TRBV5-1 to TRBJ2-3, with D perhaps matching TRBD2 (7 bases). The CDR3 spans 13 residues. V gave up 5 bases and J gave up 5 bases, with 12 bases separating them. Germline loops: CDR1 SGHRS, CDR2 YFSETQ.

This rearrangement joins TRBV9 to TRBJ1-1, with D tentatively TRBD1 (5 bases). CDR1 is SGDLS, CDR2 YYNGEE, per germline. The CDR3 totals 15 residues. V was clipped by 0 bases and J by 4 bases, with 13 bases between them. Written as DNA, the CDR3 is TGTGCCAGCAGCGTAGATTTAGGGGAGGCCACTGAAGCTTTCTTT. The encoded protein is CASSVDLGEATEAFF.

The CDR3 region is CASSNNRAAQPQHF. CDR3 DNA: TGTGCCAGCTCAAATAACAGGGCTGCGCAGCCCCAGCATTTT. This chain links TRBV18 with TRBJ1-5; D perhaps matches TRBD1 (6 bases). V was clipped by 5 bases and J by 7 bases, with 15 bases between them. CDR3 size: 14 residues. The germline gives CDR1 KGHSH, CDR2 LQKENI.